These 25 T cell receptor beta chains were all obtained from the same sample, sequenced in a study of regulatory T cells in long-lasting Graves disease. According to the study, TCR beta libraries were built with iRepertoire HTBI primers and CDR3-region Arm-PCR. TCRdb reprocessed the multiplex PCR reads with MiXCR, giving one entry per CDR3 protein. The table lists fewer than 550,000 distinct CDR3 sequences, 20% to 25% of them singletons, with about 6.6% in the top ten. Time point specified: persistent/refractory GD, antithyroid drugs over 5 years with positive TRAb. RNA extracted from PBMCs served as the sequencing template. The sequenced sample was peripheral blood mononuclear cells (PBMCs), obtained when the disease was refractory, from a patient treated with antithyroid drugs. These receptors were obtained from a female donor with Graves disease.

The V call is TRBV7-9, the J call TRBJ1-6; D gene unclear. The V gene lost 4 bases and the J gene lost 0 bases, with 10 bases spanning the gap. Germline assignment: CDR1 SEHNR and CDR2 FQNEAQ (reference sequence). There are 16 residues in the CDR3. CDR3 DNA: TGTGCCAGCAGCTATGGAAGGAGCTCCTATAATTCACCCCTCCACTTT. Its translation: CASSYGRSSYNSPLHF.

The rearrangement links TRBV28 to TRBJ2-3; D may be TRBD2 (6 bases). V lost 3 bases, J lost 1 base, and 11 bases lay in between. Germline lookup yields CDR1 MDHEN and CDR2 SYDVKM. The CDR3 is 15 residues long. CDR3 amino acids: CASSLGGEGTDTQYF. As DNA, the CDR3 is TGTGCCAGCAGTTTGGGCGGGGAGGGCACAGATACGCAGTATTTT.

The chain joins TRBV5-1 to TRBJ1-2; D uncertain. Germline assignment: CDR1 SGHRS and CDR2 YFSETQ. V lost 3 bases, J lost 5 bases, and 14 bases lay in between. The CDR3 spans 14 residues. CDR3 sequence (DNA): TGCGCCAGCAGCTCAGCCGCGGAAGGTTATGGCTACACCTTC. Translated, it gives CASSSAAEGYGYTF.

The table lists this clonotype with many counts. The rearrangement links TRBV12-3 or TRBV12-4 to TRBJ2-5, with TRBD2 matching 13 bases. The CDR3 spans 19 residues. V lost 5 bases, J lost 5 bases, and 17 bases stayed unmatched. The CDR3 region has the DNA TGTGCCAGCAGTGCAACTACCGGGACTAGCGGGAACTCATGGGAGACCCAGTACTTC. Protein product: CASSATTGTSGNSWETQYF.

This clonotype was observed a single time. Given a much more abundant clone one base away, this may be a read error. This chain uses TRBV6-4 with TRBJ2-2, with D unresolved. V was shortened by 7 bases and J by 5 bases, with 11 bases between the two germline ends. Germline loops: CDR1 MRHNA, CDR2 SNTAGT. CDR3 length: 13 amino acids. In nucleotides, the CDR3 is TGTGCCAGCATTCCGACGGTGACCGGGGAGCTGTTTTTT. This encodes CASIPTVTGELFF.

This clonotype has a count of ten or more. The chain links TRBV30 to TRBJ2-7; no definite D call. Per the germline V gene, CDR1 is GTSNPN and CDR2 is SVGIG (reference sequence). Trimming removed 2 bases from V and 2 bases from J, with 10 bases in between. This CDR3 comprises 13 residues. In nucleotides, the CDR3 is TGTGCCTGGAGTTCTTACCGGGCCTACGAGCAGTACTTC. It translates to CAWSSYRAYEQYF.

The chain combines TRBV20-1 with TRBJ2-5; D perhaps matches TRBD1 (6 bases). This CDR3 comprises 13 residues. The germline gives CDR1 DFQATT, CDR2 SNEGSKA (reference sequence). V shed 1 base and J shed 2 bases, with 8 bases lying between them. Here the CDR3 reads CSARGQAQETQYF. The DNA for the CDR3 is TGCAGTGCTAGAGGACAGGCACAAGAGACCCAGTACTTC.

This chain uses TRBV3-1 with TRBJ1-3, with D unresolved. Trimming shortened V by 0 bases and J by 1 base, and 10 bases separated the two germline ends. CDR3 length equals 16 residues. Germline CDR1 LGHDT, CDR2 YNNKEL (reference sequence). Here the CDR3 DNA reads TGTGCCAGCAGCCAAGAAACAGTGGCATCTGGAAACACCATATATTTT. It specifies CASSQETVASGNTIYF.

This clonotype was counted a few times. The rearrangement links TRBV19 to TRBJ2-7; D call uncertain. CDR1 and CDR2 from the germline V gene are LNHDA and SQIVND (reference sequence). CDR3 size: 12 residues. V lost 6 bases and J lost 4, with 10 bases in between. CDR3 sequence: CASSPTQYEQYF. Written as DNA, the CDR3 is TGTGCCAGTAGCCCCACACAGTACGAGCAGTACTTC.

This chain uses TRBV20-1 with TRBJ2-7, with D hard to call. Between the trimmed V and J ends, which lost 8 bases and 2 bases, there was a span of 22 bases. The CDR3 has 15 residues. Germline V gives CDR1 DFQATT, CDR2 SNEGSKA (reference sequence). CDR3 amino acids: CSPQATGLPTYEQYF. The CDR3 DNA sequence: TGCAGTCCCCAAGCAACGGGTCTTCCCACCTACGAGCAGTACTTC.

There are a few counts of this clonotype. This sequence joins TRBV25-1 and TRBJ2-5; possibly TRBD2 for D (5 bases). With 0 bases removed from V and 3 bases from J, the gap between germline ends came to 8 bases. Germline-derived CDR1 and CDR2 are MGHDK and SYGVNS. The CDR3 runs to 14 residues. The CDR3 bases are TGTGCCAGCAGTGAATATGGAGCGGAAGAGACCCAGTACTTC. Its translation: CASSEYGAEETQYF.

This clonotype was observed many times. V is TRBV5-6 and J is TRBJ1-1; TRBD1 matches 11 bases. This CDR3 is built from 16 residues. CDR1 and CDR2 (germline): SGHDT, YYEEEE. Trimming removed 3 bases from V and 2 bases from J; junction bases left unmatched: 6. CDR3 DNA: TGTGCCAGCAGCTACCCATGGACAGGGGGCAACACTGAAGCTTTCTTT. It is translated as CASSYPWTGGNTEAFF.

This clonotype was seen ten or more times. The chain links TRBV20-1 to TRBJ2-5, with 9 bases that match TRBD2. The junction had 15 bases not matched to a gene; V was cut back by 1 base and J by 6 bases. CDR3 length equals 17 residues. Per germline, CDR1 DFQATT and CDR2 SNEGSKA (reference sequence). The CDR3 reads CSARVSSGGGAVKTQYF. In DNA form, the CDR3 reads TGCAGTGCTAGAGTTTCTAGTGGCGGGGGGGCCGTAAAGACCCAGTACTTC.

The chain carries TRBV7-9 and TRBJ2-3; D is unclear. This CDR3 is 10 amino acids long. CDR1 is SEHNR and CDR2 is FQNEAQ in the germline V gene (reference sequence). V lost 8 bases to trimming and J lost 5 bases, with 5 bases between them. The CDR3 region is CASAGDTQYF. CDR3 sequence (DNA): TGTGCCAGCGCCGGAGATACGCAGTATTTT.

The chain uses TRBV4-1 and TRBJ2-5; D possibly corresponds to TRBD1 (6 bases). Germline CDR1 and CDR2: MGHRA and YSYEKL. The V end was cut by 1 base, the J end by 4 bases, with 13 bases between. The CDR3 sequence is 15 residues long. CDR3 amino acids: CASSQVLWTVETQYF. CDR3 nucleotide sequence: TGCGCCAGCAGCCAAGTCCTATGGACAGTAGAGACCCAGTACTTC.

This clonotype appeared many times. The chain joins TRBV2 to TRBJ1-5, with 7 bases fitting TRBD1. CDR1 and CDR2 from the germline V gene are SNHLY and FYNNEI. The CDR3 consists of 16 residues. V lost 6 bases, J lost 0 bases, and 8 bases stayed unmatched. CDR3 residues: CASSKGDSNSNQPQHF. The CDR3 DNA reads as TGTGCCAGCAGCAAAGGGGACAGCAATAGCAATCAGCCCCAGCATTTT.

J is TRBJ2-7 and V is TRBV29-1; D is possibly TRBD2 (6 bases). The CDR3 length is 15 residues. Trimming stripped 6 bases from V and 0 bases from J, with 18 bases between. CDR1 is SQVTM, CDR2 ANQGSEA, per germline. The CDR3 reads CSVEGTEQSSYEQYF. CDR3 DNA: TGCAGCGTGGAGGGGACGGAGCAAAGCTCCTACGAGCAGTACTTC.

The chain couples TRBV19 to TRBJ1-1; 12 nucleotides align to TRBD1. The CDR3 has 16 amino acids. The J segment lost 3 bases and the V segment lost 3 bases, leaving 5 bases of the junction unmatched. The V gene's germline CDR1 is LNHDA and CDR2 SQIVND (reference sequence). The CDR3 region has the DNA TGTGCCAGTAGTATGGGACAGGGGGCTGGAGACACTGAAGCTTTCTTT. It specifies CASSMGQGAGDTEAFF.

This clonotype was seen many times. The chain carries TRBV2 and TRBJ1-6; D not resolved. Germline-derived CDR1 and CDR2 are SNHLY and FYNNEI. CDR3 length: 11 amino acids. The V gene lost 4 bases and the J gene lost 9 bases, with 4 bases spanning the gap. In nucleotides, the CDR3 is TGTGCCAGCAGTGGAGGTTCACCCCTCCACTTT. This encodes CASSGGSPLHF. The full variable domain, with the rest looked up from reference TRBV2 and TRBJ1-6, is EPEVTQTPSHQVTQMGQEVILRCVPISNHLYFYWYRQILGQKVEFLVSFYNNEISEKSEIFDDQFSVERPDGSNFTLKIRSTKLEDSAMYFCASSGGSPLHFGNGTRLTVT.

The chain carries TRBV7-2 and TRBJ1-5; D is uncertain. The CDR3 totals 16 residues. In germline, CDR1 is SGHTA, CDR2 FQGNSA. The ends were cut back, 1 base at V and 0 bases at J, with 10 bases in the middle. As DNA, the CDR3 is TGTGCCAGCAGCTTAGAGGGTTCGGATAGCAATCAGCCCCAGCATTTT. This encodes CASSLEGSDSNQPQHF.

This clonotype showed up just a few times. The V call is TRBV29-1, the J call TRBJ2-2; 8 nucleotides match TRBD2. Germline V gives CDR1 SQVTM, CDR2 ANQGSEA. The CDR3 length is 15 residues. After removal of 6 bases from V and 3 bases from J, the junction contained 9 bases not matched to a gene. Written as DNA, the CDR3 is TGCAGCGTCCCAGTGGGAGCGGGAGACACCGGGGAGCTGTTTTTT. Amino acids: CSVPVGAGDTGELFF.

This chain uses TRBV5-1 with TRBJ2-5, with no clear D. V lost 0 bases to trimming and J lost 2 bases, with 8 bases between them. The germline CDR1 and CDR2 sequences are SGHRS and YFSETQ. This CDR3 is 14 amino acids long. Here the CDR3 DNA reads TGCGCCAGCAGCTTGGGGGCAAATCAAGAGACCCAGTACTTC. Translation gives CASSLGANQETQYF. Together with reference TRBV5-1 and TRBJ2-5, the CDR3 gives the full variable domain: KAGVTQTPRYLIKTRGQQVTLSCSPISGHRSVSWYQQTPGQGLQFLFEYFSETQRNKGNFPGRFSGRQFSNSRSEMNVSTLELGDSALYLCASSLGANQETQYFGPGTRLLVL.

The chain combines TRBV6-2 or TRBV6-3 with TRBJ2-7; D may correspond to TRBD1 or TRBD2 (5 bases each). Germline V lookup: CDR1 MNHEY, CDR2 SVGEGT. The CDR3 runs to 16 residues. V shed 4 bases and J shed 2 bases, with 18 bases lying between them. The CDR3 protein is CASSLPPGTGTYEQYF. DNA for the CDR3: TGTGCCAGCAGTTTACCTCCGGGAACAGGTACCTACGAGCAGTACTTC.

The chain employs TRBV20-1 and TRBJ2-7, with 7 bases that match TRBD1. The CDR3 is made up of 13 amino acids. After removal of 6 bases from V and 0 bases from J, the junction contained 5 bases not matched to a gene. CDR1 and CDR2 (germline): DFQATT, SNEGSKA (reference sequence). CDR3 coding DNA: TGCAGTGCCCAGGACAGGAGCTCCTACGAGCAGTACTTC. Protein product: CSAQDRSSYEQYF.

There are many counts of this clonotype. The V and J genes are TRBV28 and TRBJ1-1; D may be TRBD1 (5 bases). V was trimmed by 3 bases and J by 7 bases, leaving 18 bases between them. From germline, CDR1 is MDHEN and CDR2 SYDVKM. The CDR3 has 15 residues. The CDR3 DNA sequence: TGTGCCAGCAGTTTGACCTCTCCGGGACGCATTGAAGCTTTCTTT. Protein product: CASSLTSPGRIEAFF.